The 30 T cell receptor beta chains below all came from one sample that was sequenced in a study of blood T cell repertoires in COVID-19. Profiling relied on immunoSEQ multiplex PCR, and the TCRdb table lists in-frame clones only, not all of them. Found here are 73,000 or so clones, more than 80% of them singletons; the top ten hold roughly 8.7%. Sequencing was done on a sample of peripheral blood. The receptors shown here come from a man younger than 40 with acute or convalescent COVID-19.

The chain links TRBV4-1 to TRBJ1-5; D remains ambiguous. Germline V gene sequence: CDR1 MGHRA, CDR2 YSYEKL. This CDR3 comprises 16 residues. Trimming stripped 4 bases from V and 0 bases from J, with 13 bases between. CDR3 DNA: TGCGCCAGCAGCCCAAAACACCCGAATAGCAATCAGCCCCAGCATTTT. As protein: CASSPKHPNSNQPQHF.

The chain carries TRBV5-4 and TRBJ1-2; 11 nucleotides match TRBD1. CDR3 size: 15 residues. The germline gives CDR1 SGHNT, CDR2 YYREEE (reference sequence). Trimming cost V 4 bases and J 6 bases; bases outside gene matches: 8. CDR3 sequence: CASSRLLDRGHGYTF. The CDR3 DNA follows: TGTGCCAGCAGCAGACTCCTGGACAGGGGGCATGGCTACACCTTC.

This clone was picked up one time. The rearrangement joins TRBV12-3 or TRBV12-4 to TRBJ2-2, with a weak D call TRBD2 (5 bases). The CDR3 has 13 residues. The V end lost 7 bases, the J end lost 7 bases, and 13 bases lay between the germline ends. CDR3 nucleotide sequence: TGTGCCAGCACCGCGGAGGTGAACGGGGAGCTGTTTTTT. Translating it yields CASTAEVNGELFF.

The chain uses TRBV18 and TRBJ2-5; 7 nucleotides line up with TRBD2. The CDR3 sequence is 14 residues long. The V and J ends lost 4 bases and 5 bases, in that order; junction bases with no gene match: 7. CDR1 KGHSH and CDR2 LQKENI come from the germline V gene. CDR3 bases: TGTGCCAGCTCACATAACAGCGGGGAGGAGACCCAGTACTTC. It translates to CASSHNSGEETQYF.

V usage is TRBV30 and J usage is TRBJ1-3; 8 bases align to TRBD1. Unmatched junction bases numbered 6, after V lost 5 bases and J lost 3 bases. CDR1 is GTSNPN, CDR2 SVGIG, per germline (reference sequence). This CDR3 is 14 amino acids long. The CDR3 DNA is TGTGCCTGGTGGGACAGGTATTTTGGAAACACCATATATTTT. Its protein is CAWWDRYFGNTIYF.

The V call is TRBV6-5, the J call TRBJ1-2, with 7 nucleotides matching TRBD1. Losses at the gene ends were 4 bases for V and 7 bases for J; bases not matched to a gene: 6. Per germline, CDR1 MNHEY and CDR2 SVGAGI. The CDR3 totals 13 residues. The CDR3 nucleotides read TGTGCCAGCAGTTTGACAGGGAACGGTGGCTACACCTTC. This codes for CASSLTGNGGYTF.

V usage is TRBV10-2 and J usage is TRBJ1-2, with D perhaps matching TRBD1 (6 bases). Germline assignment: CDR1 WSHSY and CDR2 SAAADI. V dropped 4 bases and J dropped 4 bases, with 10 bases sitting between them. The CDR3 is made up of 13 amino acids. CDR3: CASSVDSSYGYTF. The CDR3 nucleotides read TGCGCCAGCAGTGTGGACAGCTCCTATGGCTACACCTTC.

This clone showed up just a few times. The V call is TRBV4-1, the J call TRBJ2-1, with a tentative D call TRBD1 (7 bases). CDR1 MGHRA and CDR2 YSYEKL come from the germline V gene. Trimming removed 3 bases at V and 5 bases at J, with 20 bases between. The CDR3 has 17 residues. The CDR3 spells CASSHPRAGQWNNEQFF. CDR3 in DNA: TGCGCCAGCAGCCACCCTAGGGCGGGACAGTGGAACAATGAGCAGTTCTTC.

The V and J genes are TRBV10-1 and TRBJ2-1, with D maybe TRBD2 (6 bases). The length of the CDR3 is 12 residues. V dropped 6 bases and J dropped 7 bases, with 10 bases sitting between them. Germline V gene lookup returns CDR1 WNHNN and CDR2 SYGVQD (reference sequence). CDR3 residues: CASSGGSNEQFF. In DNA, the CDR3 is TGCGCCAGCAGCGGAGGGTCAAATGAGCAGTTCTTC.

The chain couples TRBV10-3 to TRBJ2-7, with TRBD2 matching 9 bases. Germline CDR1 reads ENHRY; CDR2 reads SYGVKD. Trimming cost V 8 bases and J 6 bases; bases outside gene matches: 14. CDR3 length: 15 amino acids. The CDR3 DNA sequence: TGTGCCATCGGGGTCTCTAGCGGGACGCCTAGCGAGCAGTACTTC. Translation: CAIGVSSGTPSEQYF.

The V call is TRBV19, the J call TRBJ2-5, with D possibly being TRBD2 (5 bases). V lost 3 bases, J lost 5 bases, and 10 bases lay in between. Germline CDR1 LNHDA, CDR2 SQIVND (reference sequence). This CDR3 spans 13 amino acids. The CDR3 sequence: CASSIFGEETQYF. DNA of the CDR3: TGTGCCAGTAGTATCTTCGGGGAGGAGACCCAGTACTTC.

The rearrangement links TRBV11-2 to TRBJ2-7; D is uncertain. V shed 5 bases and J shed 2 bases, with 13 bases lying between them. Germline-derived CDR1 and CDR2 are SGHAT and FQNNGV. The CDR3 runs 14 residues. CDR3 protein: CASSPAIEPYEQYF. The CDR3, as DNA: TGTGCCAGCAGCCCTGCAATAGAGCCCTACGAGCAGTACTTC. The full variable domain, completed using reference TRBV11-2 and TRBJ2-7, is EAGVAQSPRYKIIEKRQSVAFWCNPISGHATLYWYQQILGQGPKLLIQFQNNGVVDDSQLPKDRFSAERLKGVDSTLKIQPAKLEDSAVYLCASSPAIEPYEQYFGPGTRLTVT.

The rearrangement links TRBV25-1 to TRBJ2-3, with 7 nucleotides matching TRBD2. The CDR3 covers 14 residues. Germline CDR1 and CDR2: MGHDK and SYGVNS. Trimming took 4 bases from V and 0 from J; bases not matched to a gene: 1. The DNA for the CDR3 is TGTGCCAGCAGTGCTAGCGGTAGCACAGATACGCAGTATTTT. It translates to CASSASGSTDTQYF.

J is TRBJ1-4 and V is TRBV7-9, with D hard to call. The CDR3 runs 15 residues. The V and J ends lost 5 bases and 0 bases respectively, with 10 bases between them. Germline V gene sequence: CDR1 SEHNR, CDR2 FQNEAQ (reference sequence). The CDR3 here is CASSPGRTTNEKLFF. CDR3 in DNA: TGTGCCAGCAGCCCCGGGAGAACAACTAATGAAAAACTGTTTTTT.

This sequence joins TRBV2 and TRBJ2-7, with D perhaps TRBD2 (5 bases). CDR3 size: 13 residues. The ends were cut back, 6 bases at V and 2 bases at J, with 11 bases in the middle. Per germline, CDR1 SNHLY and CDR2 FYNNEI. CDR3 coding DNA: TGTGCCAGCAGAGGAGGCCTCACCTACGAGCAGTACTTC. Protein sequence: CASRGGLTYEQYF.

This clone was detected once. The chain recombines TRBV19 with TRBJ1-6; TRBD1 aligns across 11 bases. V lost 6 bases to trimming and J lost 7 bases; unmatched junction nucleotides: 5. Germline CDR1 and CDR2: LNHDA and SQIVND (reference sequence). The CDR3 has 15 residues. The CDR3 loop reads CASSFRDRGNSPLHF. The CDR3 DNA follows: TGTGCCAGTAGCTTCCGGGACAGGGGGAATTCACCCCTCCACTTT.

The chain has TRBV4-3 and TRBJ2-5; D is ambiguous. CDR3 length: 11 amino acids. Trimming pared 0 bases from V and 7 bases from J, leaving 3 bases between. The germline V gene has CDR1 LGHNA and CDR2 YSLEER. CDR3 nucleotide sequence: TGCGCCAGCAGCCAAGACGGGACCCAGTACTTC. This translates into CASSQDGTQYF.

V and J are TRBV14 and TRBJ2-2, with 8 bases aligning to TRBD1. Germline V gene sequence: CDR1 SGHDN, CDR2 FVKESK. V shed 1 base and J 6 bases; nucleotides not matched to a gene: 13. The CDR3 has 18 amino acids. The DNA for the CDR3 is TGTGCCAGCAGCCAAGTCGGTCGGACAGGGTATTTTTCCGGGGAGCTGTTTTTT. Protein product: CASSQVGRTGYFSGELFF.

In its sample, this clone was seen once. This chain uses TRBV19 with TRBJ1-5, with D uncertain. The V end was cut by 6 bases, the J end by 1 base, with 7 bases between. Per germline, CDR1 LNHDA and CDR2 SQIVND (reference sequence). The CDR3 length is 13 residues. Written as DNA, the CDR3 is TGTGCCAGTAGCCAACAGAGCAATCAGCCCCAGCATTTT. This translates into CASSQQSNQPQHF.

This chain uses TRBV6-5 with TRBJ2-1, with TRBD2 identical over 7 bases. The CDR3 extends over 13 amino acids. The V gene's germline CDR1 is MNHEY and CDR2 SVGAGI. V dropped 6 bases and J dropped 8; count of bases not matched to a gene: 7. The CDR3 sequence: CASSSREFDEQFF. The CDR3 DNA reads TGTGCCAGCAGCTCGCGGGAGTTTGATGAGCAGTTCTTC.

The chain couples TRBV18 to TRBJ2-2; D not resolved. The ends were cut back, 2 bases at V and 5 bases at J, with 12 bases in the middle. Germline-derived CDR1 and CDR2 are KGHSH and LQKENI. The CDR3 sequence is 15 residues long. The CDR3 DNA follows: TGTGCCAGCTCACCAGCGGCAGCCCCTACCGGGGAGCTGTTTTTT. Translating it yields CASSPAAAPTGELFF.

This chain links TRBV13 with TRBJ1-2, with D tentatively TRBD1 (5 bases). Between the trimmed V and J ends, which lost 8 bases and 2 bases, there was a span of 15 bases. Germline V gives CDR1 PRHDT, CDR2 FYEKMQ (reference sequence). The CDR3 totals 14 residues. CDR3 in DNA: TGTGCCAGCTTGATAGGAAAGGGGAACTATGGCTACACCTTC. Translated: CASLIGKGNYGYTF.

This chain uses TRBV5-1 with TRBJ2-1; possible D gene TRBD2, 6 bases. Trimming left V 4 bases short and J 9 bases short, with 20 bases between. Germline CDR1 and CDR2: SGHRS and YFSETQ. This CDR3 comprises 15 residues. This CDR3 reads CASSPGAASGGEQFF. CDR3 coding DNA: TGCGCCAGCAGCCCTGGGGCAGCCTCCGGGGGTGAGCAGTTCTTC.

The CDR3 here is CASSRDRGAVNTGELFF. As DNA, the CDR3 is TGCGCCAGCAGCAGGGACAGGGGGGCCGTCAACACCGGGGAGCTGTTTTTT. The chain uses TRBV5-1 and TRBJ2-2, with 11 bases fitting TRBD1. Germline assignment: CDR1 SGHRS and CDR2 YFSETQ. CDR3 length: 17 residues. Trimming cost V 4 bases and J 2 bases; bases outside gene matches: 7.

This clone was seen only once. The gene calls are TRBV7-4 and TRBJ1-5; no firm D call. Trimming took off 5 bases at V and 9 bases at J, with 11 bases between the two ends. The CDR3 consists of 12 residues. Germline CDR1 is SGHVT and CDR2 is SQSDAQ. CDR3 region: CASSPGLWPQHF. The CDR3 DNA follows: TGTGCCAGCAGCCCCGGTTTATGGCCCCAGCATTTT.

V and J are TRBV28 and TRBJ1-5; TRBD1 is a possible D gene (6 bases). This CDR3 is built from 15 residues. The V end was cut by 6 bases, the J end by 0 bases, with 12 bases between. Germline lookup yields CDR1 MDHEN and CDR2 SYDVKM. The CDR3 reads CASSKRTASNQPQHF. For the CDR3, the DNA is TGTGCCAGCAGCAAAAGGACAGCTAGCAATCAGCCCCAGCATTTT.

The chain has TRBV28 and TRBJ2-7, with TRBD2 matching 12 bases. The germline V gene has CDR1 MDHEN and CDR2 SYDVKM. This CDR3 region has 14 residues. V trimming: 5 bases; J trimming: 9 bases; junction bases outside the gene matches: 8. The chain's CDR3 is CASSPTSGGLGQYF. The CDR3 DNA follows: TGTGCCAGCAGTCCGACTAGCGGGGGCCTTGGGCAGTACTTC.

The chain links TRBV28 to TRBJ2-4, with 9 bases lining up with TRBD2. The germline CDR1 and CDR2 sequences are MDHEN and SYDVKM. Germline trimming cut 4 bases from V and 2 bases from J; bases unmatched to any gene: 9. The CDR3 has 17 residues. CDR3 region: CASSSPREGRTKNIQYF. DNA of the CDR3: TGTGCCAGCAGTTCCCCGCGGGAGGGTAGGACCAAAAACATTCAGTACTTC. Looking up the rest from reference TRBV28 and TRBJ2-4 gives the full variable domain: DVKVTQSSRYLVKRTGEKVFLECVQDMDHENMFWYRQDPGLGLRLIYFSYDVKMKEKGDIPEGYSVSREKKERFSLILESASTNQTSMYLCASSSPREGRTKNIQYFGAGTRLSVL.

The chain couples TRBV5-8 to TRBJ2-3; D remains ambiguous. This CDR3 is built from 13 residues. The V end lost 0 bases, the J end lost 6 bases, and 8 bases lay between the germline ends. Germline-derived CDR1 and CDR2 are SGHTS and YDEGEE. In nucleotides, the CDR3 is TGTGCCAGCAGCTTGGGCGAGTGGGATACGCAGTATTTT. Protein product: CASSLGEWDTQYF.

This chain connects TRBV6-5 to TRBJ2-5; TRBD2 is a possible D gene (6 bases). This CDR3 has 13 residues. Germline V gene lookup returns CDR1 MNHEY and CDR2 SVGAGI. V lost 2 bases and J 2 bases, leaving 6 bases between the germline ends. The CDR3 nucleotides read TGTGCCAGCAGTTACGCGGGACAAGAGACCCAGTACTTC. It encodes CASSYAGQETQYF.